The 13 T cell receptor beta chains below were found in one sample sequenced in a study of blood T cell repertoires in COVID-19. Libraries were prepared by immunoSEQ multiplex PCR; TCRdb keeps only in-frame clonotypes and omits some of them. The top ten clones hold roughly 4.7% of a sample with over 100,000 clones, roughly 75% of them seen once. The sequencing input was peripheral blood. The receptors originated from a human donor in a cohort sampled during active or convalescent COVID-19.

The chain links TRBV4-1 to TRBJ2-1; the match to TRBD2 covers 12 bases. The CDR3 is 18 residues long. Germline loops: CDR1 MGHRA, CDR2 YSYEKL. The J segment lost 0 bases and the V segment lost 4 bases, leaving 7 bases of the junction unmatched. CDR3 nucleotides: TGCGCCAGCAGCCTACTGACTAGCGGGGGCGGCTCCTACAATGAGCAGTTCTTC. The encoded protein is CASSLLTSGGGSYNEQFF.

The J gene is TRBJ1-2, the V gene TRBV4-3, with D perhaps matching TRBD1 (6 bases). V was clipped by 4 bases and J by 9 bases, with 18 bases between them. Germline V gene data show CDR1 as LGHNA and CDR2 as YSLEER. The CDR3 is made up of 14 amino acids. Here the CDR3 reads CASSPAGGTGRYTF. The CDR3 coding sequence is TGCGCCAGCAGCCCAGCGGGGGGTACAGGGCGCTACACCTTC.

This chain joins TRBV11-1 and TRBJ2-7; possible D gene TRBD2, 6 bases. The CDR3 contains 14 residues. Trimming shortened V by 5 bases and J by 6 bases, and 17 bases separated the two germline ends. The germline V gene has CDR1 SGHAT and CDR2 FQDESV (reference sequence). The CDR3 DNA reads as TGTGCCAGCAGCCCAAGGGACTGGGCCGCCGAGCAGTACTTC. Its protein product is CASSPRDWAAEQYF.

The J gene is TRBJ1-1, the V gene TRBV10-3, with 10 nucleotides matching TRBD1. The germline gives CDR1 ENHRY, CDR2 SYGVKD. V lost 6 bases to trimming and J lost 7 bases; unmatched junction nucleotides: 2. This CDR3 has 12 residues. The chain's CDR3 is CAISGQGVEAFF. The CDR3 DNA reads TGTGCCATCAGCGGACAGGGGGTTGAAGCTTTCTTT.

The chain is built from TRBV7-9 and TRBJ2-5; perhaps TRBD1 as D (5 bases). Germline CDR1 is SEHNR and CDR2 is FQNEAQ (reference sequence). Trimming pared 1 base from V and 1 base from J, leaving 13 bases between. This CDR3 is 16 amino acids long. The CDR3: CASSLVPAGIQETQYF. CDR3 DNA sequence: TGTGCCAGCAGCTTAGTCCCGGCAGGGATCCAAGAGACCCAGTACTTC.

This clone occurred once. The chain carries TRBV7-2 and TRBJ2-7; TRBD1 aligns across 10 bases. Germline V gene lookup returns CDR1 SGHTA and CDR2 FQGNSA. CDR3 length equals 16 residues. Unmatched junction bases numbered 10, after V lost 4 bases and J lost 4 bases. In nucleotides, the CDR3 is TGTGCCAGCAGCTCCCAACCCGGGACAGGGGAGTACGAGCAGTACTTC. This gives the protein CASSSQPGTGEYEQYF.

This clone appeared once. V and J are TRBV5-1 and TRBJ2-1, with TRBD2 as a possible D gene (5 bases). This CDR3 comprises 14 residues. Trimming stripped 0 bases from V and 3 bases from J, with 7 bases between. Germline values: CDR1 SGHRS, CDR2 YFSETQ. The CDR3 DNA sequence: TGCGCCAGCAGCTTGGCCCGGGGCTACAATGAGCAGTTCTTC. It encodes CASSLARGYNEQFF.

This chain links TRBV6-5 with TRBJ1-6; the D gene is possibly TRBD1 (5 bases). The CDR3 consists of 15 residues. CDR1 and CDR2 (germline): MNHEY, SVGAGI. Trimming pared 6 bases from V and 3 bases from J, leaving 12 bases between. The DNA of the CDR3 is TGTGCCAGCAGGTCTTCAGGGTTCTATAATTCACCCCTCCACTTT. Encoded protein: CASRSSGFYNSPLHF.

The chain uses TRBV7-9 and TRBJ1-1, with D uncertain. Germline CDR1 SEHNR, CDR2 FQNEAQ (reference sequence). The V end was cut by 5 bases, the J end by 0 bases, with 10 bases between. The CDR3 is 14 residues long. CDR3 DNA: TGTGCCAGCAGCCAACCGCAGGTGAACACTGAAGCTTTCTTT. Translated: CASSQPQVNTEAFF.

The chain is built from TRBV5-1 and TRBJ2-5, with 7 bases identical to TRBD1. V gave up 0 bases and J gave up 5 bases; unmatched junction bases: 4. The CDR3 runs 14 residues. The germline V gene has CDR1 SGHRS and CDR2 YFSETQ. The CDR3 DNA reads TGCGCCAGCAGCTTGGGAGACAGGGTTGAGACCCAGTACTTC. Protein: CASSLGDRVETQYF.

V and J are TRBV6-2 or TRBV6-3 and TRBJ1-2; TRBD1 agrees at 8 bases. This CDR3 spans 17 amino acids. Losses at the gene ends were 2 bases for V and 4 bases for J; bases not matched to a gene: 12. The germline gives CDR1 MNHEY, CDR2 SVGEGT. The CDR3, as DNA: TGTGCCAGCAGTTACGGCCCCGGGACAGGAGAGACCTATGGCTACACCTTC. Protein sequence: CASSYGPGTGETYGYTF.

This chain connects TRBV5-6 to TRBJ2-7; TRBD2 matches at 14 bases. Germline CDR1 SGHDT, CDR2 YYEEEE. V lost 4 bases to trimming and J lost 6 bases; unmatched junction nucleotides: 6. The CDR3 sequence is 15 residues long. The CDR3 coding sequence is TGTGCCAGCAGCCCGGGACTAGCGGGAGCCCCCGAGCAGTACTTC. It specifies CASSPGLAGAPEQYF.

This chain uses TRBV3-1 (or the pseudogene TRBV3-2) with TRBJ2-7; 10 bases line up with TRBD1. Germline V lookup: CDR1 LGHDT, CDR2 YNNKEL (reference sequence). This CDR3 is 15 amino acids long. V lost 3 bases, J lost 5 bases, and 7 bases stayed unmatched. CDR3 loop: CASSQSGQGSHEQYF. For the CDR3, the DNA is TGTGCCAGCAGCCAGTCGGGACAGGGGTCCCACGAGCAGTACTTC.